A single sample is the source of the 18 T cell receptor beta chains below, sequenced in a study of cytomegalovirus exposure and HLA in healthy donors. The PCR made use of 60 Vbeta and 13 Jbeta primers. Assay used: immunoSEQ multiplex PCR; TCRdb lists only in-frame clones, some missing. The table has roughly 190,000 clones, approximately 79% seen once. Material for sequencing was PBMCs. These TCRs come from a woman aged 18-29 years in good health and CMV-seronegative.

The rearrangement joins TRBV5-4 to TRBJ2-7, with D unresolved. CDR1 and CDR2 (germline): SGHNT, YYREEE (reference sequence). The CDR3 length is 12 residues. The ends were cut back, 2 bases at V and 3 bases at J, with 6 bases in the middle. The CDR3 protein is CASSLESYEQYF. Here the CDR3 DNA reads TGTGCCAGCAGCTTAGAGAGCTACGAGCAGTACTTC.

This rearrangement joins TRBV19 to TRBJ2-1; 9 bases match TRBD1. Germline CDR1 is LNHDA and CDR2 is SQIVND (reference sequence). The CDR3 consists of 14 residues. V lost 7 bases and J lost 7; bases outside the gene matches: 8. The CDR3: CASTSGQGWNEQFF. The CDR3 region has the DNA TGTGCCAGTACCAGCGGACAGGGGTGGAATGAGCAGTTCTTC.

This chain connects TRBV4-1 to TRBJ2-7; 10 nucleotides match TRBD1. J gave up 3 bases and V 5 bases, and 7 bases lay outside the gene matches. The CDR3 is 15 residues long. Germline assignment: CDR1 MGHRA and CDR2 YSYEKL. The CDR3 loop is CASSATGTGDYEQYF. CDR3 DNA sequence: TGCGCCAGCAGCGCGACCGGGACAGGGGACTACGAGCAGTACTTC.

The chain recombines TRBV14 with TRBJ2-3, with TRBD2 matching 11 bases. The germline V gene encodes CDR1 SGHDN and CDR2 FVKESK. J gave up 4 bases and V 5 bases, and 14 bases lay outside the gene matches. This CDR3 contains 18 residues. The CDR3 DNA sequence: TGTGCCAGCAGCGCCGAACATCGGGCTAGCGGGGGGCCAGATACGCAGTATTTT. As protein: CASSAEHRASGGPDTQYF. Full variable domain (outside the CDR3, taken from reference TRBV14 and TRBJ2-3): EAGVTQFPSHSVIEKGQTVTLRCDPISGHDNLYWYRRVMGKEIKFLLHFVKESKQDESGMPNNRFLAERTGGTYSTLKVQPAELEDSGVYFCASSAEHRASGGPDTQYFGPGTRLTVL.

The rearrangement uses TRBV4-2 and TRBJ2-1; D remains unclear. The V gene's germline CDR1 is LGHNA and CDR2 YNFKEQ. Trimming pared 0 bases from V and 8 bases from J, leaving 8 bases between. CDR3 length: 13 amino acids. The CDR3 nucleotides read TGTGCCAGCAGCCAAGAGTCCCTCTATGAGCAGTTCTTC. It codes for CASSQESLYEQFF.

V gene TRBV19 combines with J gene TRBJ2-7; TRBD1 aligns across 10 bases. With 3 bases clipped from V and 4 bases from J, the junction kept 6 bases outside the gene matches. The CDR3 runs 15 residues. Germline lookup yields CDR1 LNHDA and CDR2 SQIVND (reference sequence). The CDR3 DNA reads TGTGCCAGTAGTATCGGGACAGGGGTGAGGTACGAGCAGTACTTC. Translated: CASSIGTGVRYEQYF.

The genes are TRBV4-3 and TRBJ1-4, with D unresolved. Trimming removed 0 bases at V and 2 bases at J, with 7 bases between. This CDR3 has 15 amino acids. Germline loops: CDR1 LGHNA, CDR2 YSLEER. The DNA for the CDR3 is TGCGCCAGCAGCCAAGACAGGATGACTAATGAAAAACTGTTTTTT. Its protein product is CASSQDRMTNEKLFF.

This clone was counted a few times. V usage is TRBV5-1 and J usage is TRBJ2-2; 8 bases agree with TRBD1. This CDR3 spans 15 amino acids. The ends lost 4 bases at V and 3 bases at J; junction bases unmatched: 5. Germline CDR1 is SGHRS and CDR2 is YFSETQ. As DNA, the CDR3 is TGCGCCAGCAGCGCAGGGGGCGCGTACACCGGGGAGCTGTTTTTT. This encodes CASSAGGAYTGELFF.

V gene TRBV10-3 combines with J gene TRBJ1-3, with TRBD1 matching 8 bases. CDR3 length equals 16 residues. From germline, CDR1 is ENHRY and CDR2 SYGVKD. J gave up 4 bases and V 2 bases, and 7 bases lay outside the gene matches. The CDR3 sequence is CAISEATGAQGNTIYF. CDR3 in DNA: TGTGCCATCAGTGAGGCGACAGGGGCCCAGGGAAACACCATATATTTT.

The chain uses TRBV27 and TRBJ2-7; TRBD1 matches 8 bases. V shed 5 bases, J shed 7 bases, and the junction held 10 bases outside the gene matches. The CDR3 totals 14 residues. CDR1 is MNHEY and CDR2 is SMNVEV in the germline V gene (reference sequence). This CDR3 is CASSKQGVSSEQYF. In DNA form, the CDR3 reads TGTGCCAGCAGTAAACAGGGGGTCTCGTCTGAGCAGTACTTC.

This clone showed up just a few times. The V call is TRBV11-1, the J call TRBJ2-1; 9 nucleotides agree with TRBD2. Germline loops: CDR1 SGHAT, CDR2 FQDESV (reference sequence). The CDR3 is 15 residues long. Losses at the gene ends were 5 bases for V and 6 bases for J; bases not matched to a gene: 8. The CDR3 nucleotides are TGTGCCAGCAGCCCGGCCGGGACTAGCACCAATGAGCAGTTCTTC. The encoded protein is CASSPAGTSTNEQFF.

V and J are TRBV4-2 and TRBJ2-2, with 10 bases identical to TRBD2. Germline-derived CDR1 and CDR2 are LGHNA and YNFKEQ. The CDR3 sequence is 18 residues long. With 0 bases clipped from V and 5 bases from J, the junction kept 9 bases outside the gene matches. The CDR3 protein is CASSQELGLAGETGELFF. The CDR3 region has the DNA TGTGCCAGCAGCCAAGAGCTAGGGCTAGCGGGAGAAACCGGGGAGCTGTTTTTT.

This clone was recorded a few times. The chain is built from TRBV5-6 and TRBJ2-3; 8 bases map to TRBD1. The germline V gene has CDR1 SGHDT and CDR2 YYEEEE. The ends lost 3 bases at V and 2 bases at J; junction bases unmatched: 17. The CDR3 runs to 19 residues. Here the CDR3 reads CASSCAGTGREINTDTQYF. The CDR3, as DNA: TGTGCCAGCAGCTGTGCCGGGACAGGCAGGGAAATAAACACAGATACGCAGTATTTT.

This chain connects TRBV14 to TRBJ1-1, with 7 bases that match TRBD1. The junction had 7 bases not matched to a gene; V was cut back by 3 bases and J by 3 bases. The germline CDR1 and CDR2 sequences are SGHDN and FVKESK. This CDR3 comprises 15 residues. The CDR3 here is CASSQDRQGYTEAFF. Here the CDR3 DNA reads TGTGCCAGCAGCCAGGATAGACAGGGCTACACTGAAGCTTTCTTT.

The chain employs TRBV2 and TRBJ2-3; 9 bases agree with TRBD1. From germline, CDR1 is SNHLY and CDR2 FYNNEI. Trimming took 6 bases from V and 0 from J; bases not matched to a gene: 4. This CDR3 is 15 amino acids long. CDR3 DNA sequence: TGTGCCAGCAGCTGGGACAGGGTTAGCACAGATACGCAGTATTTT. Encoded protein: CASSWDRVSTDTQYF.

The chain joins TRBV9 to TRBJ2-7; D might be TRBD2 (6 bases). V shed 6 bases and J shed 4 bases, with 11 bases lying between them. The germline V gene has CDR1 SGDLS and CDR2 YYNGEE. The CDR3 is 12 residues long. The CDR3: CASTRDPYEQYF. The DNA for the CDR3 is TGTGCCAGCACGCGGGATCCTTACGAGCAGTACTTC. Based on the CDR3 plus reference TRBV9 and TRBJ2-7, the full variable domain is DSGVTQTPKHLITATGQRVTLRCSPRSGDLSVYWYQQSLDQGLQFLIQYYNGEERAKGNILERFSAQQFPDLHSELNLSSLELGDSALYFCASTRDPYEQYFGPGTRLTVT.

This chain joins TRBV7-2 and TRBJ1-1; D is possibly TRBD1 (6 bases). Germline CDR1 and CDR2: SGHTA and FQGNSA. The CDR3 extends over 15 amino acids. Trimming stripped 0 bases from V and 2 bases from J, with 10 bases between. For the CDR3, the DNA is TGTGCCAGCAGCTTAGCTGGGGGCGGAAACACTGAAGCTTTCTTT. It codes for CASSLAGGGNTEAFF.

The V call is TRBV4-1, the J call TRBJ2-6; no definite D call. Germline-derived CDR1 and CDR2 are MGHRA and YSYEKL. The CDR3 has 15 amino acids. The germline V and J ends were trimmed by 1 base and 0 bases, with 4 bases remaining between them. The CDR3 DNA is TGCGCCAGCAGCCAAGGAGTCTCTGGGGCCAACGTCCTGACTTTC. Translated: CASSQGVSGANVLTF.